What follows are 28 T cell receptor beta chains derived from one specimen sequenced in a study of siplizumab effects on memory and regulatory T cells. Sequencing was performed with immunoSEQ multiplex PCR; in TCRdb, only in-frame clones are kept and a portion is missing. The sample includes 100,000 to 120,000 clones, roughly 92% seen only once; the top ten take roughly 1.4%. Source material: CD4+ T cells sorted from blood. These receptors came from a human donor in good health.

The chain links TRBV11-2 to TRBJ2-1; D gene uncertain. Germline V gene lookup returns CDR1 SGHAT and CDR2 FQNNGV. V shed 1 base and J shed 6 bases, with 16 bases lying between them. The CDR3 length is 16 residues. The CDR3 reads CASSLVFRYIVNEQFF. As DNA, the CDR3 is TGTGCCAGCAGCTTAGTGTTCAGATATATTGTCAATGAGCAGTTCTTC.

A single count supports this clone. The chain couples TRBV5-1 to TRBJ1-1; perhaps TRBD1 as D (6 bases). V lost 4 bases, J lost 1 base, and 8 bases lay in between. Germline CDR1 and CDR2: SGHRS and YFSETQ. The CDR3 spans 13 residues. The DNA for the CDR3 is TGCGCCAGCAGCCAAGGGGGGAACACTGAAGCTTTCTTT. Protein product: CASSQGGNTEAFF.

The chain recombines TRBV27 with TRBJ2-5; tentatively, D is TRBD1 (5 bases). This CDR3 is 14 amino acids long. The V end was cut by 6 bases, the J end by 5 bases, with 16 bases between. Germline-derived CDR1 and CDR2 are MNHEY and SMNVEV (reference sequence). The CDR3 DNA follows: TGTGCCAGCAGGGACCTAGGGGCCGGGGAGACCCAGTACTTC. This gives the protein CASRDLGAGETQYF.

The chain is built from TRBV4-1 and TRBJ2-5; D is perhaps TRBD1 (6 bases). Germline V gene sequence: CDR1 MGHRA, CDR2 YSYEKL. Trimming took 3 bases from V and 5 from J, leaving 19 bases between them. The CDR3 length is 16 residues. The DNA for the CDR3 is TGCGCCAGCAGCCATGGAGGTGCAGGGGTAGAGGAGACCCAGTACTTC. It translates to CASSHGGAGVEETQYF.

This rearrangement joins TRBV6-1 to TRBJ1-1; 10 nucleotides match TRBD1. The CDR3 contains 15 residues. V was pared by 4 bases and J by 2 bases, with 4 bases of the junction left unmatched. Germline CDR1 is MNHNS and CDR2 is SASEGT. CDR3 residues: CASSAQTGGNTEAFF. The DNA of the CDR3 is TGTGCCAGCAGTGCCCAGACAGGGGGCAACACTGAAGCTTTCTTT.

This chain joins TRBV10-2 and TRBJ2-7; no definite D call. Germline V lookup: CDR1 WSHSY, CDR2 SAAADI. Trimming removed 2 bases from V and 5 bases from J, with 1 base in between. The CDR3 length is 10 residues. CDR3 residues: CASSEDEQYF. CDR3 nucleotide sequence: TGCGCCAGCAGTGAGGACGAGCAGTACTTC.

This sequence joins TRBV7-8 and TRBJ2-3; TRBD1 agrees at 9 bases. The germline gives CDR1 SGHVS, CDR2 FQNEAQ. Trimming cost V 2 bases and J 0 bases; bases outside gene matches: 3. There are 16 residues in the CDR3. CDR3 sequence: CASSLTGGYSTDTQYF. The CDR3 region has the DNA TGTGCCAGCAGCTTAACAGGGGGCTATAGCACAGATACGCAGTATTTT.

Worth noting for this clone: The identical CDR3 is also encoded by other nucleotide sequences in the sample. The chain recombines TRBV2 with TRBJ1-1; D might be TRBD1 (5 bases). This CDR3 is built from 13 residues. CDR1 and CDR2 (germline): SNHLY, FYNNEI. V shed 7 bases and J shed 4 bases, with 13 bases lying between them. CDR3 in amino acids: CASKEGRSTEAFF. Here the CDR3 DNA reads TGTGCCAGCAAAGAGGGGAGAAGCACTGAAGCTTTCTTT.

The chain recombines TRBV5-4 with TRBJ2-1, with a possible D match to TRBD1 (8 bases). Germline-derived CDR1 and CDR2 are SGHNT and YYREEE (reference sequence). The CDR3 has 15 amino acids. V was clipped by 3 bases and J by 5 bases, with 15 bases between them. CDR3 sequence: CASSSGGQVDNEQFF. The CDR3 DNA is TGTGCCAGCAGCTCGGGGGGACAGGTGGACAATGAGCAGTTCTTC.

The V and J genes are TRBV4-2 and TRBJ2-3; possible D gene TRBD2, 6 bases. V shed 1 base and J shed 4 bases, with 12 bases lying between them. This CDR3 comprises 15 residues. Germline CDR1 reads LGHNA; CDR2 reads YNFKEQ. CDR3 in amino acids: CASSQGWDSADTQYF. As DNA, the CDR3 is TGTGCCAGCAGCCAAGGTTGGGACTCCGCAGATACGCAGTATTTT.

The chain joins TRBV5-1 to TRBJ2-2, with 10 bases aligning to TRBD2. V was pared by 4 bases and J by 4 bases, with 7 bases of the junction left unmatched. Germline-derived CDR1 and CDR2 are SGHRS and YFSETQ. The CDR3 contains 16 residues. This CDR3 is CASSGGLADLTGELFF. DNA for the CDR3: TGCGCCAGCAGCGGCGGACTAGCGGACCTCACCGGGGAGCTGTTTTTT.

The chain uses TRBV6-1 and TRBJ2-5; 10 bases fit TRBD1. This CDR3 region has 14 residues. Trimming cost V 5 bases and J 4 bases; bases outside gene matches: 4. The V gene's germline CDR1 is MNHNS and CDR2 SASEGT. In DNA form, the CDR3 reads TGTGCCAGCAGTATATGGACAGGGGGAGAGACCCAGTACTTC. It codes for CASSIWTGGETQYF.

Only a few counts were recorded for this clone. The chain couples TRBV19 to TRBJ1-5; D unresolved. Germline V CDR1 and CDR2: LNHDA, SQIVND (reference sequence). Trimming cost V 2 bases and J 6 bases, with 14 bases left between them. The CDR3 extends over 15 amino acids. In nucleotides, the CDR3 is TGTGCCAGTAGTATAAAGTCGGGCGAGGGTCAGCCCCAGCATTTT. Translation: CASSIKSGEGQPQHF. Full variable domain (missing parts from reference TRBV19 and TRBJ1-5): DGGITQSPKYLFRKEGQNVTLSCEQNLNHDAMYWYRQDPGQGLRLIYYSQIVNDFQKGDIAEGYSVSREKKESFPLTVTSAQKNPTAFYLCASSIKSGEGQPQHFGDGTRLSIL.

The CDR3 here is CASSLGGTGQEKLFF. The CDR3, as DNA: TGTGCCAGCAGCTTAGGGGGGACAGGGCAAGAAAAACTGTTTTTT. This sequence joins TRBV7-8 and TRBJ1-4; 9 bases agree with TRBD1. V was pared by 1 base and J by 8 bases, with 5 bases of the junction left unmatched. The germline V gene has CDR1 SGHVS and CDR2 FQNEAQ. CDR3 length: 15 amino acids.

The rearrangement joins TRBV5-1 to TRBJ2-1; TRBD1 agrees at 11 bases. This CDR3 comprises 15 residues. The ends lost 4 bases at V and 3 bases at J; junction bases unmatched: 3. CDR1 is SGHRS, CDR2 YFSETQ, per germline. Written as DNA, the CDR3 is TGCGCCAGCAGCACGGGGACAGGGGGCTACAATGAGCAGTTCTTC. It is translated as CASSTGTGGYNEQFF.

The V gene is TRBV7-2, the J gene TRBJ2-3; 7 bases are a match to TRBD1. Germline loops: CDR1 SGHTA, CDR2 FQGNSA. The CDR3 length is 14 residues. V lost 5 bases to trimming and J lost 5 bases; unmatched junction nucleotides: 7. The CDR3 here is CASSPDRVRDTQYF. The CDR3 DNA sequence: TGTGCCAGCAGCCCAGACAGGGTTAGAGATACGCAGTATTTT.

The gene calls are TRBV4-2 and TRBJ2-2; D remains unclear. Trimming left V 3 bases short and J 5 bases short, with 13 bases between. This CDR3 has 15 amino acids. Germline CDR1 LGHNA, CDR2 YNFKEQ. The CDR3 DNA is TGTGCCAGCAGCCAGGAGCTACCACTTACCGGGGAGCTGTTTTTT. Its translation: CASSQELPLTGELFF.

V usage is TRBV6-6 and J usage is TRBJ2-3, with 8 positions matching TRBD2. This CDR3 has 16 amino acids. Germline assignment: CDR1 MNHNY and CDR2 SVGAGI (reference sequence). V lost 8 bases and J lost 10; bases outside the gene matches: 20. The CDR3 is CASQTLTGGRDNAQYF. The CDR3 region has the DNA TGTGCCAGCCAAACGCTCACGGGGGGGAGGGATAATGCGCAGTATTTT.

This chain joins TRBV19 and TRBJ2-7, with 12 bases matching TRBD1. With 4 bases clipped from V and 7 bases from J, the junction kept 11 bases outside the gene matches. CDR3 length equals 16 residues. Germline V gene sequence: CDR1 LNHDA, CDR2 SQIVND (reference sequence). CDR3 loop: CASSTITGTGGREQYF. CDR3 nucleotides: TGTGCCAGTAGTACAATAACCGGGACAGGGGGCCGGGAGCAGTACTTC.

The CDR3: CAWGGSTDTQYF. The CDR3 coding sequence is TGTGCCTGGGGGGGGAGCACAGATACGCAGTATTTT. The J gene is TRBJ2-3, the V gene TRBV30, with D perhaps matching TRBD2 (6 bases). Trimming took 5 bases from V and 0 from J, leaving 6 bases between them. The germline V gene has CDR1 GTSNPN and CDR2 SVGIG (reference sequence). The CDR3 runs 12 residues.

The chain has TRBV29-1 and TRBJ1-1; D gene unclear. The V and J ends lost 4 bases and 5 bases respectively, with 14 bases between them. Germline CDR1 and CDR2: SQVTM and ANQGSEA. The CDR3 has 13 residues. The CDR3, as DNA: TGCAGCGTTGCCCTATCCCCGGGGACTGAAGCTTTCTTT. It is translated as CSVALSPGTEAFF.

This clone has more than one count but fewer than ten. This chain links TRBV30 with TRBJ1-1, with D possibly matching TRBD1 (5 bases). Trimming cost V 4 bases and J 5 bases, with 11 bases left between them. The CDR3 totals 12 residues. The V gene's germline CDR1 is GTSNPN and CDR2 SVGIG (reference sequence). The CDR3 coding sequence is TGTGCCTGGATGCGGGCAGGGACTGAAGCTTTCTTT. Its translation is CAWMRAGTEAFF.

The chain joins TRBV10-3 to TRBJ2-3; D may be TRBD2 (6 bases). The V gene's germline CDR1 is ENHRY and CDR2 SYGVKD. V lost 9 bases to trimming and J lost 1 base, with 8 bases between them. The CDR3 totals 12 residues. CDR3: CAIGEGTDTQYF. The DNA for the CDR3 is TGTGCCATAGGGGAGGGCACAGATACGCAGTATTTT.

As concerns this clone: The identical CDR3 is also encoded by other nucleotide sequences in the sample. The rearrangement links TRBV19 to TRBJ1-1; no definite D call. This CDR3 is built from 13 residues. The V end was cut by 3 bases, the J end by 1 base, with 6 bases between. CDR1 is LNHDA and CDR2 is SQIVND in the germline V gene (reference sequence). This chain's CDR3 is CASSIRENTEAFF. CDR3 nucleotides: TGTGCCAGTAGTATCCGGGAGAACACTGAAGCTTTCTTT.

This rearrangement joins TRBV19 to TRBJ1-2; the D gene is possibly TRBD1 (5 bases). The germline CDR1 and CDR2 sequences are LNHDA and SQIVND (reference sequence). The germline V and J ends were trimmed by 9 bases and 4 bases, with 18 bases remaining between them. The CDR3 has 14 residues. CDR3 DNA: TGTGCCAGGGGGGTCGAAAACCGGAGCTATGGCTACACCTTC. Its protein product is CARGVENRSYGYTF. The variable domain in full, completed from reference TRBV19 and TRBJ1-2, reads DGGITQSPKYLFRKEGQNVTLSCEQNLNHDAMYWYRQDPGQGLRLIYYSQIVNDFQKGDIAEGYSVSREKKESFPLTVTSAQKNPTAFYLCARGVENRSYGYTFGSGTRLTVV.

The rearrangement joins TRBV14 to TRBJ1-1, with 8 bases aligning to TRBD1. The CDR3 is made up of 16 amino acids. Germline assignment: CDR1 SGHDN and CDR2 FVKESK. The J segment lost 2 bases and the V segment lost 5 bases, leaving 10 bases of the junction unmatched. This chain's CDR3 is CASSKNTGTGNTEAFF. CDR3 coding DNA: TGTGCCAGCAGCAAAAATACCGGGACAGGCAACACTGAAGCTTTCTTT.

The chain is built from TRBV7-9 and TRBJ1-5; tentative D call: TRBD1 (6 bases). The length of the CDR3 is 17 residues. V was shortened by 5 bases and J by 5 bases, with 22 bases between the two germline ends. Per germline, CDR1 SEHNR and CDR2 FQNEAQ (reference sequence). CDR3 region: CASSPGQITSPHQPQHF. CDR3 sequence (DNA): TGTGCCAGCAGCCCCGGACAGATCACGAGCCCCCATCAGCCCCAGCATTTT. Variable domain in full (rest from reference TRBV7-9 and TRBJ1-5): DTGVSQNPRHKITKRGQNVTFRCDPISEHNRLYWYRQTLGQGPEFLTYFQNEAQLEKSRLLSDRFSAERPKGSFSTLEIQRTEQGDSAMYLCASSPGQITSPHQPQHFGDGTRLSIL.

This rearrangement joins TRBV5-4 to TRBJ2-3; D unresolved. V lost 5 bases and J 13 bases, leaving 20 bases between the germline ends. The CDR3 contains 13 residues. The germline CDR1 and CDR2 sequences are SGHNT and YYREEE (reference sequence). The CDR3 spells CASRGEPGTQEYF. The DNA for the CDR3 is TGTGCCAGCAGGGGCGAACCGGGCACCCAGGAGTATTTT.